This TCR beta chain was obtained from a study of T cells expressing NK-cell markers. Overall study: Obtained from sorted CD3+CD56+NKG2C+, CD3+CD56+NKG2C- and CD3+CD56-NKG2C+ T cells were the TCR beta repertoires. General observations from the study: For four donors, these clonotypes were likewise the leading ones in the CD3+CD56-NKG2C+ fraction. The study found dominant NKG2C+ clonotypes at roughly 1.0-7.5% of CD8+ T cells in roughly six donors.

Synthesis of TCR beta cDNA relied on 5'RACE template switching carrying UMIs. TCRdb re-called the 5' RACE reads and gives one entry per CDR3 protein, without DNA. The table for this sample gives around 180,000 distinct CDR3 sequences. On this clonotype: Its target is not known.

There are 13 residues in the CDR3. Germline V gives CDR1 LGHNA, CDR2 YNFKEQ. This receptor was obtained from a man aged 18-70 years in good health. The chain links TRBV4-2 to TRBJ2-7. The sequenced material came from blood T cells: a sorted CD56 or NKG2C T cell subset, CD4+ or CD8+ T cells, or bulk PBMC T cells (not recorded which). The chain's CDR3 is CASSANPTYEQYF.